The 3 T cell receptor beta chains given below trace back to one sample, sequenced in a study of T cells after yellow fever vaccination. TCRdb passed the 5' RACE reads through MiXCR, listing each CDR3 protein once. The sample lists nearly 550,000 distinct CDR3 sequences, approximately 21% occurring once. The specimen was PBMCs, collected 15 days after the yellow fever booster vaccination. The receptors derive from a man between 25 and 39 years old who received the YFV17D yellow fever vaccine.

This clonotype was observed a handful of times. The chain recombines TRBV6-5 with TRBJ2-2; no clear D. CDR3 length: 14 amino acids. Germline V gene lookup returns CDR1 MNHEY and CDR2 SVGAGI. V lost 2 bases, J lost 4 bases, and 8 bases lay in between. CDR3 residues: CASSYIQTTGELFF. CDR3 DNA: TGTGCCAGCAGTTACATACAAACCACCGGGGAGCTGTTTTTT.

This clonotype was seen more than once but under ten times. The chain combines TRBV20-1 with TRBJ2-3, with D possibly matching TRBD2 (6 bases). There are 13 residues in the CDR3. Germline CDR1 DFQATT, CDR2 SNEGSKA (reference sequence). V dropped 8 bases and J dropped 2 bases, with 14 bases sitting between them. CDR3 loop: CSTREDLTDTQYF. The CDR3 nucleotides read TGCAGTACCAGGGAGGACCTCACAGATACGCAGTATTTT.

V gene TRBV5-4 combines with J gene TRBJ2-1, with D unclear. The V end was cut by 4 bases, the J end by 0 bases, with 17 bases between. The CDR3 runs 17 residues. Germline CDR1 is SGHNT and CDR2 is YYREEE (reference sequence). This CDR3 is CASSPPSSKFSYNEQFF. CDR3 in DNA: TGTGCCAGCAGCCCCCCGTCCAGTAAGTTCTCCTACAATGAGCAGTTCTTC.